The present entry profiles one T cell receptor beta chain with its context. The CDR3 is 17 amino acids. V was pared by 0 bases and J by 3 bases, with 6 bases of the junction left unmatched. Germline V gene lookup returns CDR1 DFQATT and CDR2 SNEGSKA (reference sequence). This record belongs to a study of blood T cells in healthy people across ages. Through a sample-barcoded 5' primer and a J-beta primer mix, a second PCR was run for roughly 7 to 12 cycles. A single record per CDR3 protein comes from TCRdb applying MiXCR to the 5' RACE reads. Of roughly 800,000 distinct CDR3 sequences in the sample, roughly 64% were seen once.

V gene TRBV20-1 combines with J gene TRBJ2-3; 13 bases line up with TRBD2. The specimen was blood. The sequence came from a man aged 30-40 years in good health. The CDR3 DNA reads as TGCAGTGCTAGAGAGACTAGCGGGAGGAACCCAACAGATACGCAGTATTTT. Translated, it gives CSARETSGRNPTDTQYF.